Given below is one T cell receptor beta chain in context. The antigen remains undetermined. Germline V gene data show CDR1 as SGHAT and CDR2 as FQNNGV. V lost 5 bases to trimming and J lost 4 bases; unmatched junction nucleotides: 7. This CDR3 region has 14 residues. The entry originates in a study of siplizumab effects on memory and regulatory T cells. Repertoires were generated with immunoSEQ multiplex PCR, while TCRdb's copy carries only in-frame clones and drops some. The sample lists more than 90,000 clones, roughly 94% seen once, with approximately 1.4% in the top ten. Study results and limitations: Alloreactive sequences traceable to unstimulated CD4+ memory cells declined significantly under siplizumab. The average Treg-derived proportion among mappable alloreactive CD4+ clones was 65% to 75% with siplizumab versus about 27% in controls.

The rearrangement uses TRBV11-2 and TRBJ1-1; 7 nucleotides agree with TRBD1. Sequenced material: non-Treg CD4+ T cells sorted from blood. The sequence was obtained from a human donor in good health. In DNA, the CDR3 is TGTGCCAGCAGCCCCCCAAACAGGGGCACTGAAGCTTTCTTT. Residues: CASSPPNRGTEAFF.